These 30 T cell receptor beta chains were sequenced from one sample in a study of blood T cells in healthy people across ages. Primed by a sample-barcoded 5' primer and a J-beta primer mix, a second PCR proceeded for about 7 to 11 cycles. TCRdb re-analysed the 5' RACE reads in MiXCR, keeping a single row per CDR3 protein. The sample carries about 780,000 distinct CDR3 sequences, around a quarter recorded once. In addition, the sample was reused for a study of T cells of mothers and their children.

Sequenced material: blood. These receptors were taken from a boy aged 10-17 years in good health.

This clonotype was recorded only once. The DNA of the CDR3 is TGCGCCAGCAGCTCAAGAGGAACGGGGCCATCTCGGGGCTACACCTTC. It translates to CASSSRGTGPSRGYTF. The chain is built from TRBV4-1 and TRBJ1-2; a weak D match, TRBD1 (5 bases). The CDR3 runs 16 residues. V was shortened by 5 bases and J by 8 bases, with 24 bases between the two germline ends. CDR1 and CDR2 from the germline V gene are MGHRA and YSYEKL.

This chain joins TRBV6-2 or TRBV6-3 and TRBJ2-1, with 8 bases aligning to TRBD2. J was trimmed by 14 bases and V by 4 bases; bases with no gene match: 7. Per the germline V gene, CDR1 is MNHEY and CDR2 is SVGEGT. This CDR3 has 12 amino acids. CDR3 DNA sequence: TGTGCCAGCAGTTCCGGGAGGGCCCACGAGTTCTTC. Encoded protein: CASSSGRAHEFF.

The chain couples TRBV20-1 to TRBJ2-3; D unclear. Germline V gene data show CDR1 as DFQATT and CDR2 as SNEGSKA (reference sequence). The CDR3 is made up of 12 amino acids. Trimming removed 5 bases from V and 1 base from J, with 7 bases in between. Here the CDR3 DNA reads TGCAGTGCTCCTACTCGCACAGATACGCAGTATTTT. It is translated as CSAPTRTDTQYF.

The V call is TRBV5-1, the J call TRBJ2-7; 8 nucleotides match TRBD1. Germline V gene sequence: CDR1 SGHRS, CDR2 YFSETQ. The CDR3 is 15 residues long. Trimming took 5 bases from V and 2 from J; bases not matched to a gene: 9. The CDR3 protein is CASSSPGQAPYEQYF. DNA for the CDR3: TGCGCCAGCAGTTCGCCGGGACAGGCGCCCTACGAGCAGTACTTC.

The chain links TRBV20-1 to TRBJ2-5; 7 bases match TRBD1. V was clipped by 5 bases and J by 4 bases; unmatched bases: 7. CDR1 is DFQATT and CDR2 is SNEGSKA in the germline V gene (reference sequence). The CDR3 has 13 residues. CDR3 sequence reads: CSASPTGVETQYF. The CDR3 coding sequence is TGCAGTGCTTCACCTACAGGGGTAGAGACCCAGTACTTC.

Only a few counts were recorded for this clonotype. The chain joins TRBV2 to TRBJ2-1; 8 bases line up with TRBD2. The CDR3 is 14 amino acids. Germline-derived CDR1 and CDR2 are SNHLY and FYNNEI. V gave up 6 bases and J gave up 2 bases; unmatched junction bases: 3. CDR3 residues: CASRGGGTYNEQFF. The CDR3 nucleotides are TGTGCCAGCAGAGGCGGGGGGACCTACAATGAGCAGTTCTTC.

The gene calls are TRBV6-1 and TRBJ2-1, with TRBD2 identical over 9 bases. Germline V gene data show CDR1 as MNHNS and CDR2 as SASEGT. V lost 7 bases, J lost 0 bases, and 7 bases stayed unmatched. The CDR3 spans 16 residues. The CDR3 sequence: CASTSGTSSSYNEQFF. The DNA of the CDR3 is TGTGCCAGCACCTCCGGGACTAGCAGCTCCTACAATGAGCAGTTCTTC.

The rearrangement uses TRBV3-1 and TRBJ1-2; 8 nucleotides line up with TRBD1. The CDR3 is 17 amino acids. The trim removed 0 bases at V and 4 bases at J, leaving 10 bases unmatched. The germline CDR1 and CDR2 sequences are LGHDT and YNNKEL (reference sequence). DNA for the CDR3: TGTGCCAGCAGCCAAGATACTCGGACAGGGATAATCTATGGCTACACCTTC. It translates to CASSQDTRTGIIYGYTF.

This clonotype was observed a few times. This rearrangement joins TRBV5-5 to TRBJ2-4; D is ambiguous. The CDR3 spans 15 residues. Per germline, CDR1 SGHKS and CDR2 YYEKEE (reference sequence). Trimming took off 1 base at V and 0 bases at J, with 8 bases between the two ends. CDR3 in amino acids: CASSLFQVAKNIQYF. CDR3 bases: TGTGCCAGCAGCTTGTTCCAGGTAGCCAAAAACATTCAGTACTTC. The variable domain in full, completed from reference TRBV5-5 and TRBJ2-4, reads DAGVTQSPTHLIKTRGQQVTLRCSPISGHKSVSWYQQVLGQGPQFIFQYYEKEERGRGNFPDRFSARQFPNYSSELNVNALLLGDSALYLCASSLFQVAKNIQYFGAGTRLSVL.

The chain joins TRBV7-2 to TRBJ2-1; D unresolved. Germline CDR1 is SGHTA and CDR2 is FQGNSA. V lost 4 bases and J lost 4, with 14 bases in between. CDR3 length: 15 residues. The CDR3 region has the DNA TGTGCCAGCAGCTCGGACGGACCAGGATACAATGAGCAGTTCTTC. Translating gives CASSSDGPGYNEQFF.

In DNA form, the CDR3 reads TGTGCCAGCAGTTACAGGGCAGGCGGGTCACCCCTCCACTTT. Its translation is CASSYRAGGSPLHF. The chain has TRBV6-5 and TRBJ1-6; D call uncertain. V was shortened by 2 bases and J by 10 bases, with 12 bases between the two germline ends. This CDR3 comprises 14 residues. Germline V lookup: CDR1 MNHEY, CDR2 SVGAGI.

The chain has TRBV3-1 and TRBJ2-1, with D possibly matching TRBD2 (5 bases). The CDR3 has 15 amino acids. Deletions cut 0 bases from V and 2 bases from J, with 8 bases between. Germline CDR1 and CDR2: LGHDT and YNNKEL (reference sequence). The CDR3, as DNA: TGTGCCAGCAGCCAAGATAAGACTACCTACAATGAGCAGTTCTTC. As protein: CASSQDKTTYNEQFF.

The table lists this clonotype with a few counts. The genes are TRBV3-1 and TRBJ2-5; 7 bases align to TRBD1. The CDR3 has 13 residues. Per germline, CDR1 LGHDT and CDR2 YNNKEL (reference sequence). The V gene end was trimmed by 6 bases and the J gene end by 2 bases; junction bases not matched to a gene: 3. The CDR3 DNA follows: TGTGCCAGCAGGGCACAGGGGCAAGAGACCCAGTACTTC. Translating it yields CASRAQGQETQYF.

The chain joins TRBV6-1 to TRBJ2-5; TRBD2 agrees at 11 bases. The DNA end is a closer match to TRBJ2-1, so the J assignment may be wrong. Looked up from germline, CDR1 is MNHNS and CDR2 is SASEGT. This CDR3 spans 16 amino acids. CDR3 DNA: TGTGCCAGCAGTGGATCTAGCGGGGGGCCCGTCGGTGAGCAGTTCTTC. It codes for CASSGSSGGPVGEQFF.

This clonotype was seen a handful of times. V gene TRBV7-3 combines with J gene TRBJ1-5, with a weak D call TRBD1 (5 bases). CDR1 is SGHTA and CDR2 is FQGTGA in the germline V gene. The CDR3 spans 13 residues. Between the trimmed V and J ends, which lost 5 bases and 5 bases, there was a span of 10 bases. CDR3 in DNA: TGTGCCAGCAGCCTCAGGGTGGATCAGCCCCAGCATTTT. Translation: CASSLRVDQPQHF.

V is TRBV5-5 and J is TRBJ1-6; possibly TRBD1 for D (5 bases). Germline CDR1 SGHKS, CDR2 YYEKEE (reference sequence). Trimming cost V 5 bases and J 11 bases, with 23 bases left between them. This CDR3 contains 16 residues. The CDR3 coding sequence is TGTGCCAGCAGAAGAAAGGGGACGGCCGCATTGGCACCCCTCCACTTT. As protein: CASRRKGTAALAPLHF.

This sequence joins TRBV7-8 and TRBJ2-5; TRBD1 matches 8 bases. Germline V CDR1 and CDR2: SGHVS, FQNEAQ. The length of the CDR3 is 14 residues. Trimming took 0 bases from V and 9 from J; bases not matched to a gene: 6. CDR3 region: CASSLAGQAAAQYF. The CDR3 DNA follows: TGTGCCAGCAGCTTAGCGGGACAGGCGGCAGCCCAGTACTTC.

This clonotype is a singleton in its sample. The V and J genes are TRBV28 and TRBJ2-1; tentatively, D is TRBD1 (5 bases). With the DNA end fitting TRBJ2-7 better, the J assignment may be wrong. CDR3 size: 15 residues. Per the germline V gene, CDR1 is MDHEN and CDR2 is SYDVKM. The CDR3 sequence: CASSLGPELSYEQYV. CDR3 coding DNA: TGTGCCAGCAGTTTGGGGCCGGAGCTTTCCTACGAGCAGTACGTC.

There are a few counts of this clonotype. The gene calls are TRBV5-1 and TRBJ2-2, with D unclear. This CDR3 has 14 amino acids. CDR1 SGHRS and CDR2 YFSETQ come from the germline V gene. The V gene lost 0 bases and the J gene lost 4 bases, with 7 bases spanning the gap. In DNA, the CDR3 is TGCGCCAGCAGCTTGGTGCGAAGCACCGGGGAGCTGTTTTTT. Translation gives CASSLVRSTGELFF.

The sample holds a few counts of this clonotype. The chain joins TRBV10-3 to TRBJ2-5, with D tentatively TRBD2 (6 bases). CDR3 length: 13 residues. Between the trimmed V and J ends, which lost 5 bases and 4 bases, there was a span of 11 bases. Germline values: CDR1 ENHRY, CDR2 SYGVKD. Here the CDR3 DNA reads TGTGCCATCAGTCTAGCGAACGGAGAGACCCAGTACTTC. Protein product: CAISLANGETQYF.

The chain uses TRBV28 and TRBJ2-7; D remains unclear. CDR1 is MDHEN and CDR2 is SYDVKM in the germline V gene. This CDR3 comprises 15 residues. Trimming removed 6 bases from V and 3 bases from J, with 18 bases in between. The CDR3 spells CASSSPKSADYEQYF. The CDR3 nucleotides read TGTGCCAGCAGCTCTCCTAAATCGGCCGACTACGAGCAGTACTTC.

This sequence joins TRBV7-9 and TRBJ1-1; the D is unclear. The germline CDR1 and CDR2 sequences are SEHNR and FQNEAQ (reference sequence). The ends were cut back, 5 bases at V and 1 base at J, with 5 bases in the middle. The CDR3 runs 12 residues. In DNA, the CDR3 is TGTGCCAGCAGCGCATGGAACACTGAAGCTTTCTTT. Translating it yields CASSAWNTEAFF.

CDR3 in amino acids: CASVGQGHYGYTF. The DNA of the CDR3 is TGTGCCAGCGTCGGACAGGGCCACTATGGCTACACCTTC. The chain has TRBV7-9 and TRBJ1-2, with TRBD1 matching 8 bases. With V trimmed by 8 bases and J by 3 bases, 5 bases remained unmatched. Per the germline V gene, CDR1 is SEHNR and CDR2 is FQNEAQ (reference sequence). The CDR3 loop spans 13 amino acids.

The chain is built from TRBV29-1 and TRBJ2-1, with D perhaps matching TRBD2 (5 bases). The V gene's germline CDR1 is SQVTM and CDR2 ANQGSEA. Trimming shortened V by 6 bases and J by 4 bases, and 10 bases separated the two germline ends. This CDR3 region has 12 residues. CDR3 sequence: CSVFRGYNEQFF. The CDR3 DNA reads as TGCAGCGTCTTCCGGGGTTACAATGAGCAGTTCTTC.

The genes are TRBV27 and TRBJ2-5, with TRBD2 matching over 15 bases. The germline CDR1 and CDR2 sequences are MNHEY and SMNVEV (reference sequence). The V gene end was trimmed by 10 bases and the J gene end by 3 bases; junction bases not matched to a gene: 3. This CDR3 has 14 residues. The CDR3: CATGTSGGKETQYF. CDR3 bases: TGTGCCACAGGGACTAGCGGGGGGAAAGAGACCCAGTACTTC.

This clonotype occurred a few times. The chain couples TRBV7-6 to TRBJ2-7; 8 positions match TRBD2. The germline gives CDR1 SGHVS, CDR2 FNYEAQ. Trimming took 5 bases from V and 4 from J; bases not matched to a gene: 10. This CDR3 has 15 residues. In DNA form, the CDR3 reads TGTGCCAGCAGCCCCCCCGGGGTAGCGGGGTACGAGCAGTACTTC. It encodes CASSPPGVAGYEQYF. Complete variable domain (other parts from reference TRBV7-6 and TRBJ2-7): GAGVSQSPRYKVTKRGQDVALRCDPISGHVSLYWYRQALGQGPEFLTYFNYEAQQDKSGLPNDRFSAERPEGSISTLTIQRTEQRDSAMYRCASSPPGVAGYEQYFGPGTRLTVT.

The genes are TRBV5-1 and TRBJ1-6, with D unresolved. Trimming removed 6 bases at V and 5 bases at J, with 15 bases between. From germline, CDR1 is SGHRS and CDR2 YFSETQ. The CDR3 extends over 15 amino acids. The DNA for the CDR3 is TGCGCCAGCAATATCGGCACGGAGGATAATTCACCCCTCCACTTT. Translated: CASNIGTEDNSPLHF.

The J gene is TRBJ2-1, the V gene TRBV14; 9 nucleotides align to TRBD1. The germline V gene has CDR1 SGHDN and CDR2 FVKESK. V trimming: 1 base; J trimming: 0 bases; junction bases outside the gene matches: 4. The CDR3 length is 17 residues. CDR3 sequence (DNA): TGTGCCAGCAGCCAAGGGCGGACAGGGGTCTCCTACAATGAGCAGTTCTTC. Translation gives CASSQGRTGVSYNEQFF.

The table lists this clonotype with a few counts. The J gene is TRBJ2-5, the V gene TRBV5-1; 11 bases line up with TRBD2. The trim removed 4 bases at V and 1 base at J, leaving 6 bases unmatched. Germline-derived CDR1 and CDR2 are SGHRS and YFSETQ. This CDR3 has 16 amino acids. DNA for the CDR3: TGCGCCAGCAGCGTCCGACTAGCGGGGCTCCAAGAGACCCAGTACTTC. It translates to CASSVRLAGLQETQYF.

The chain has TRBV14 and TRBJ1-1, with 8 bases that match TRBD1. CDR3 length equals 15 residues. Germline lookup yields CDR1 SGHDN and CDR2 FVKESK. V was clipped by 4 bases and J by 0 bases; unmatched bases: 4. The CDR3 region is CASSPTGDMNTEAFF. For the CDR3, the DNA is TGTGCCAGCAGCCCGACAGGGGATATGAACACTGAAGCTTTCTTT.